This T cell receptor (beta chain) was captured in a study of T cell responses to AZD1222 COVID-19 vaccine. Study-level background: Pooled samples include second doses given at about 4 or 12 weeks. The study's findings and limits: Two AZD1222 doses significantly raised spike-specific TCR breadth and depth over controls.

This table comes from immunoSEQ multiplex PCR, and its TCRdb copy is limited to in-frame clones, with some not included. The table shows around 100,000 clones, with about 88% occurring only once. With respect to this clone: Its antigen is undetermined.

The CDR3 consists of 18 residues. J gave up 8 bases and V 3 bases, and 20 bases lay outside the gene matches. Germline assignment: CDR1 KGHSY and CDR2 FQNENV. V and J are TRBV16 and TRBJ1-2; 8 bases align to TRBD1. This specimen was peripheral blood, taken on day 0 of AZD1222 vaccination. This receptor was taken from an adult in good health. The CDR3 DNA is TGTGCCAGCAGCCAGAACTTAAGGACAGGGTACGAAGTTGACGGCTACACCTTC. It codes for CASSQNLRTGYEVDGYTF.